This TCR beta chain stems from a study of blood T cell repertoires in COVID-19. There are 15 residues in the CDR3. The V segment lost 3 bases and the J segment 7 bases; nucleotides outside the gene matches: 4. Germline values: CDR1 SEHNR, CDR2 FQNEAQ (reference sequence). Sequenced by immunoSEQ multiplex PCR; TCRdb stores in-frame clones only, minus some. The data contain 200,000 to 300,000 clones, about 85% of them seen just once; the ten biggest clones take up roughly 6.4%. The source is a woman aged 60-70 years with active or convalescent COVID-19. This chain links TRBV7-9 with TRBJ1-6, with TRBD1 identical over 9 bases. What was sequenced was peripheral blood. This CDR3 is CASSFGQGRNSPLHF. For the CDR3, the DNA is TGTGCCAGCAGCTTCGGACAGGGGAGGAATTCACCCCTCCACTTT.